This T cell receptor (beta chain) stems from a study of OX40 agonist ivuxolimab in advanced cancers. Concerning the study at large: Ivuxolimab was an agonistic, fully human IgG2 monoclonal antibody directed against OX40 (CD134), a costimulatory receptor. The paper covers the monotherapy dose-escalation part of the phase I ivuxolimab trial, which included N = 52 patients. Three dose-escalation patients achieved partial responses, one with hepatocellular carcinoma and two with cutaneous melanoma. Patients were allowed to have had prior anti-PD-1, anti-PD-L1 or anti-CTLA-4 therapy, and approximately 40% of the dose-escalation patients had previously received checkpoint inhibitors. Peripheral TCRbeta sequencing aimed to test whether ivuxolimab altered TCR sequence diversity and caused clonal T-cell expansion. A male proportion of roughly 80% and a mean age of around 60 years, ranging from about 23 to 90, were recorded for the dose-escalation cohort. Among the roughly 50 dose-escalation patients, around 20 had hepatocellular carcinoma, approximately 15 melanoma, 9 renal cell carcinoma and 9 head and neck cancer. Intravenous ivuxolimab was administered to patients every 2 weeks at six dose levels: 0.01, 0.1, 0.3, 1.5, 3 and 10 mg/kg. Study-wide conclusions, independent of this receptor: In partial responders in the 0.1-3.0 mg/kg groups, normalized peripheral clonal expansion was found to be among the lowest, especially among CD8+ T cells. Low levels of normalized T-cell clonal expansion were also seen in some patients who did not respond. At doses of 0.1 to 3.0 mg/kg, clonal expansion of both CD4+ and CD8+ blood T cells was observed from baseline to week 6. After ivuxolimab, more expanded clones were found on average in CD8+ T cells than in CD4+ T cells. Which antigens the clonally expanded peripheral T cells were specific for was not determined.

Regarding this clone: Its target antigen remains unknown. No much larger clone is present one base from it, and per-base qualities are unavailable.

To sequence the TCRbeta CDR3 region, genomic DNA was isolated from the sorted cells. TCRbeta CDR3 regions were sequenced using the immunoSEQ Assay. The clones in this table, taken by TCRdb from immuneACCESS, are in-frame only. Not every clone is retained; where verified, under half of the shortfall comes from an unresolved V gene, and the cause of the rest is unknown. The sample table contains tens of thousands of clones; only one count was recorded for roughly 89% of them. The ten most abundant clones make up approximately 6% of the sample. Reading the germline V gene gives CDR1 LGHNA and CDR2 YNFKEQ. From the cysteine through the phenylalanine, the CDR3 covers 16 amino acids. Kept here is only the CDR3 DNA, which spans 48 bases and is read in frame from base 1. V loses 1 base of germline sequence and J loses 0 bases, and the interval between the two ends is 12 bases. Patients with autoimmune disease history or receiving systemic immunosuppression were excluded from the trial. Peripheral blood for TCR sequencing was drawn from every dose cohort at baseline, at cycle 4 day 1 and at cycle 7 day 1. The samples were taken from a phase I, first-in-human, multicenter, open-label dose-escalation trial of ivuxolimab. The trial enrolled adults with locally advanced or metastatic head and neck squamous cell, hepatocellular, melanoma or renal cell carcinoma. CD4+ and CD8+ T cells were sorted separately from peripheral blood before TCR sequencing.

The chain is made from TRBV4-2 and TRBJ1-1, with the D segment identity uncertain. The material was CD4+ or CD8+ T cells sorted from blood, obtained in a trial of the OX40 agonist ivuxolimab. The receptor was derived from an adult with an advanced solid tumor such as melanoma, head and neck, liver or kidney cancer. The DNA sequence is given as TGTGCCAGCAGCCAAGTGAACGGCTTCATGAACACTGAAGCTTTCTTT. Its product reads: CASSQVNGFMNTEAFF.